The 24 T cell receptor beta chains reported below all come from one sample, sequenced in a study of blood T cell repertoires in COVID-19. TCRdb's table, derived via immunoSEQ multiplex PCR, lists solely in-frame clones and lacks some. The data hold just over 25,000 clones, with 90% observed a single time. Material for sequencing was peripheral blood. These receptors were taken from a man aged 70 or older with acute or convalescent COVID-19.

This rearrangement joins TRBV14 to TRBJ2-3; 7 bases match TRBD1. CDR1 and CDR2 from the germline V gene are SGHDN and FVKESK. Losses at the gene ends were 4 bases for V and 6 bases for J; bases not matched to a gene: 7. The CDR3 is 14 residues long. CDR3 bases: TGTGCCAGCAGCCCGGGACAGACTGGGGATACGCAGTATTTT. Residues: CASSPGQTGDTQYF.

The sample holds one count of this clone. The rearrangement joins TRBV7-9 to TRBJ1-1; 9 bases are a match to TRBD1. Germline CDR1 SEHNR, CDR2 FQNEAQ (reference sequence). Unmatched junction bases numbered 10, after V lost 3 bases and J lost 5 bases. This CDR3 comprises 16 residues. The CDR3 sequence is CASSFVPDRGWTEAFF. The CDR3, as DNA: TGTGCCAGCAGCTTTGTTCCGGACAGGGGTTGGACTGAAGCTTTCTTT.

The rearrangement uses TRBV5-1 and TRBJ2-7; 10 bases are shared with TRBD1. The CDR3 has 16 amino acids. Germline CDR1 reads SGHRS; CDR2 reads YFSETQ. The junction had 10 bases not matched to a gene; V was cut back by 4 bases and J by 3 bases. CDR3 sequence (DNA): TGCGCCAGCAGCGCGGACAGGGGGGACGGCCTCTACGAGCAGTACTTC. It codes for CASSADRGDGLYEQYF.

V gene TRBV28 combines with J gene TRBJ2-7, with TRBD2 matching over 12 bases. Germline CDR1 MDHEN, CDR2 SYDVKM. After removal of 6 bases from V and 3 bases from J, the junction contained 6 bases not matched to a gene. This CDR3 has 15 amino acids. CDR3 DNA sequence: TGTGCCAGCAGCTCCGGACTAGCGGGAAGCTACGAGCAGTACTTC. Translated: CASSSGLAGSYEQYF.

This clone has only a few counts. The chain employs TRBV20-1 and TRBJ2-7; TRBD2 might be the D (5 bases). This CDR3 comprises 11 residues. CDR1 DFQATT and CDR2 SNEGSKA come from the germline V gene (reference sequence). The CDR3 sequence: CRVGSSYEQYF. CDR3 nucleotide sequence: TGCAGAGTTGGGAGTAGCTACGAGCAGTACTTC.

The chain employs TRBV7-3 and TRBJ1-5; no firm D call. CDR1 SGHTA and CDR2 FQGTGA come from the germline V gene. Between the trimmed V and J ends, which lost 1 base and 7 bases, there was a span of 11 bases. The CDR3 contains 14 residues. The chain's CDR3 is CASSLKNVRQPQHF. The CDR3 DNA reads TGTGCCAGCAGCTTAAAGAATGTTCGGCAGCCCCAGCATTTT. The full variable domain, completed using reference TRBV7-3 and TRBJ1-5, is GAGVSQTPSNKVTEKGKYVELRCDPISGHTALYWYRQSLGQGPEFLIYFQGTGAADDSGLPNDRFFAVRPEGSVSTLKIQRTERGDSAVYLCASSLKNVRQPQHFGDGTRLSIL.

V usage is TRBV24-1 and J usage is TRBJ2-2; TRBD2 agrees at 8 bases. The germline V gene has CDR1 KGHDR and CDR2 SFDVKD. The CDR3 is made up of 19 amino acids. The J segment lost 1 base and the V segment lost 4 bases, leaving 13 bases of the junction unmatched. The CDR3 DNA reads as TGTGCCACCAGTGAGCCTTTGTCCCGGGAGGGACAGAACACCGGGGAGCTGTTTTTT. Amino acids: CATSEPLSREGQNTGELFF.

The count of this clone is one. The chain has TRBV27 and TRBJ2-1; 10 bases agree with TRBD2. The V and J ends lost 5 bases and 2 bases, in that order; junction bases with no gene match: 3. CDR1 and CDR2 (germline): MNHEY, SMNVEV (reference sequence). The CDR3 is made up of 15 amino acids. CDR3 sequence: CASSPSGSPYNEQFF. The CDR3 coding sequence is TGTGCCAGCAGTCCTAGCGGGAGCCCCTACAATGAGCAGTTCTTC.

The chain is built from TRBV5-1 and TRBJ2-7, with TRBD2 matching 8 bases. Germline V gene sequence: CDR1 SGHRS, CDR2 YFSETQ. V shed 1 base and J 5 bases; nucleotides not matched to a gene: 17. The CDR3 extends over 18 amino acids. The CDR3 is CASSLPRREGSRANEQYF. The CDR3 DNA is TGCGCCAGCAGCTTGCCCCGCCGGGAGGGTAGTAGGGCTAACGAGCAGTACTTC.

The rearrangement links TRBV3-1 (or the pseudogene TRBV3-2) to TRBJ2-5, with 9 bases aligning to TRBD2. Trimming took 4 bases from V and 5 from J; bases not matched to a gene: 5. The CDR3 loop spans 14 amino acids. Germline assignment: CDR1 LGHDT and CDR2 YNNKEL (reference sequence). CDR3 coding DNA: TGTGCCAGCAGCCGGCGGGAGGGAAGGGAGACCCAGTACTTC. Amino acids: CASSRREGRETQYF.

The chain recombines TRBV5-4 with TRBJ1-2; D remains unclear. CDR3 length: 12 residues. Germline lookup yields CDR1 SGHNT and CDR2 YYREEE (reference sequence). Trimming shortened V by 3 bases and J by 10 bases, and 13 bases separated the two germline ends. This CDR3 is CASSSRAEDYTF. The CDR3 region has the DNA TGTGCCAGCAGCTCGAGGGCTGAAGACTACACCTTC.

The chain combines TRBV10-3 with TRBJ1-1; 9 bases agree with TRBD1. Trimming took 8 bases from V and 6 from J; bases not matched to a gene: 7. The CDR3 loop spans 13 amino acids. From germline, CDR1 is ENHRY and CDR2 SYGVKD. CDR3 sequence (DNA): TGTGCCATCGGACAGGGGATTTGGTCTGAAGCTTTCTTT. Protein: CAIGQGIWSEAFF.

J is TRBJ2-6 and V is TRBV18, with 7 bases fitting TRBD1. The V segment lost 6 bases and the J segment 0 bases; nucleotides outside the gene matches: 11. The CDR3 spans 18 residues. The germline V gene encodes CDR1 KGHSH and CDR2 LQKENI. The CDR3 sequence: CASSLKRDRHSGANVLTF. The DNA for the CDR3 is TGTGCCAGCTCCCTCAAAAGGGACAGACACTCTGGGGCCAACGTCCTGACTTTC.

This chain connects TRBV4-3 to TRBJ2-3; maybe TRBD1 (5 bases). This CDR3 has 15 residues. The germline CDR1 and CDR2 sequences are LGHNA and YSLEER. V was trimmed by 0 bases and J by 6 bases, leaving 13 bases between them. In DNA form, the CDR3 reads TGCGCCAGCAGCCAAGATGGGGCCCCTGGGGATACGCAGTATTTT. Amino acids: CASSQDGAPGDTQYF.

This rearrangement joins TRBV18 to TRBJ2-2; possible D gene TRBD1, 6 bases. V was shortened by 4 bases and J by 6 bases, with 15 bases between the two germline ends. The CDR3 is made up of 15 amino acids. Germline CDR1 reads KGHSH; CDR2 reads LQKENI. The CDR3 DNA reads as TGTGCCAGCTCACGGTTAAGGACAGCAGCCGGGGAGCTGTTTTTT. Encoded protein: CASSRLRTAAGELFF. Full variable domain (missing parts from reference TRBV18 and TRBJ2-2): NAGVMQNPRHLVRRRGQEARLRCSPMKGHSHVYWYRQLPEEGLKFMVYLQKENIIDESGMPKERFSAEFPKEGPSILRIQQVVRGDSAAYFCASSRLRTAAGELFFGEGSRLTVL.

This chain's CDR3 is CASSLGGGNSPLHF. The CDR3 bases are TGTGCCAGCAGCCTCGGCGGGGGAAATTCACCCCTCCACTTT. This rearrangement joins TRBV6-6 to TRBJ1-6, with TRBD1 as a possible D gene (5 bases). CDR1 is MNHNY and CDR2 is SVGAGI in the germline V gene (reference sequence). V was shortened by 6 bases and J by 7 bases, with 13 bases between the two germline ends. CDR3 length: 14 amino acids.

The chain links TRBV18 to TRBJ2-6; D is unresolved. This CDR3 is 18 amino acids long. V was trimmed by 3 bases and J by 0 bases, leaving 15 bases between them. Germline CDR1 KGHSH, CDR2 LQKENI. The CDR3 protein is CASSPIQSHSSGANVLTF. CDR3 nucleotide sequence: TGTGCCAGCTCACCGATACAGAGTCATAGCTCTGGGGCCAACGTCCTGACTTTC.

The chain is built from TRBV28 and TRBJ2-5; no clear D. V lost 6 bases to trimming and J lost 2 bases, with 13 bases between them. Germline V lookup: CDR1 MDHEN, CDR2 SYDVKM. CDR3 length: 14 amino acids. For the CDR3, the DNA is TGTGCCAGCAGCTCTTGGCAGTTACAAGAGACCCAGTACTTC. Translating gives CASSSWQLQETQYF.

CDR3 in amino acids: CSVLGQTNTEAFF. The CDR3 region has the DNA TGCAGCGTCCTCGGACAGACGAACACTGAAGCTTTCTTT. The chain employs TRBV29-1 and TRBJ1-1, with D possibly being TRBD1 (6 bases). This CDR3 comprises 13 residues. V was shortened by 6 bases and J by 1 base, with 12 bases between the two germline ends. Germline V gene data show CDR1 as SQVTM and CDR2 as ANQGSEA.

The chain has TRBV6-5 and TRBJ1-2; a possible D gene is TRBD1 (5 bases). Per germline, CDR1 MNHEY and CDR2 SVGAGI. This CDR3 contains 14 residues. Deletions cut 0 bases from V and 8 bases from J, with 13 bases between. The chain's CDR3 is CASSYSDTRSGYTF. CDR3 DNA sequence: TGTGCCAGCAGTTACTCGGACACCCGTTCGGGCTACACCTTC.

V usage is TRBV5-6 and J usage is TRBJ2-2, with a weak D call TRBD2 (6 bases). The CDR3 runs 16 residues. V lost 2 bases to trimming and J lost 7 bases, with 18 bases between them. Germline loops: CDR1 SGHDT, CDR2 YYEEEE. CDR3: CASSFPGQRVNGELFF. The CDR3 nucleotides are TGTGCCAGCAGCTTCCCAGGGCAGCGGGTTAACGGGGAGCTGTTTTTT.

This clone was found a few times. The genes are TRBV27 and TRBJ2-5; D gene unclear. With 2 bases removed from V and 1 base from J, the gap between germline ends came to 8 bases. CDR3 length: 14 residues. The germline V gene encodes CDR1 MNHEY and CDR2 SMNVEV (reference sequence). The CDR3 DNA follows: TGTGCCAGCAGTTTAAGCCAACCCCAAGAGACCCAGTACTTC. This codes for CASSLSQPQETQYF.

The V gene is TRBV28, the J gene TRBJ2-7, with 10 bases that match TRBD1. V lost 6 bases and J lost 6; bases outside the gene matches: 11. There are 15 residues in the CDR3. The germline gives CDR1 MDHEN, CDR2 SYDVKM. CDR3 coding DNA: TGTGCCAGCAGCCCACCCCAGGACAGGGGGAGCGAGCAGTACTTC. Amino acid sequence: CASSPPQDRGSEQYF.

This chain uses TRBV6-5 with TRBJ2-2, with 10 bases identical to TRBD2. V was pared by 8 bases and J by 5 bases, with 5 bases of the junction left unmatched. The CDR3 is 14 amino acids. Germline-derived CDR1 and CDR2 are MNHEY and SVGAGI. The CDR3 nucleotides read TGTGCCAGCCGAGCGGGAGGGCTAACCGGGGAGCTGTTTTTT. This translates into CASRAGGLTGELFF.